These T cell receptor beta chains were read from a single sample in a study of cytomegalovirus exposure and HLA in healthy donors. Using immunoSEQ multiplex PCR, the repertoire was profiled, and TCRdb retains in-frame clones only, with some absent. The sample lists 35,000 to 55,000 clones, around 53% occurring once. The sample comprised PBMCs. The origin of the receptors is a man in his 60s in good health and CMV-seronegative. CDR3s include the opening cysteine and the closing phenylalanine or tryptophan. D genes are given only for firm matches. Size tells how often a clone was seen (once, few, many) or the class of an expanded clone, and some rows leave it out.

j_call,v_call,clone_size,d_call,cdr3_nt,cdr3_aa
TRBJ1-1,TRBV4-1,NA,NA,TGCGCCAGCAGCCGTACACCGGACAGCTTTTGGGACATGAACACTGAAGCTTTCTTT,CASSRTPDSFWDMNTEAFF
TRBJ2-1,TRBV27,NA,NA,TGTGCCAGCAGTACCAGGGGCCGTGAGCAGTTCTTC,CASSTRGREQFF
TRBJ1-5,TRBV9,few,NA,TGTGCCAGCAGCGGAGTAAACAGCAATCAGCCCCAGCATTTT,CASSGVNSNQPQHF
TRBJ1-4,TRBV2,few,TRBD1,TGTGCCAGCAGCGAGAGGGGGACAGGGATCGGGAAACTGTTTTTT,CASSERGTGIGKLFF
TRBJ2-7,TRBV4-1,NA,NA,TGCGCCAGCAGCCAAGATCCGGGAACGAACGAGCAGTACTTC,CASSQDPGTNEQYF
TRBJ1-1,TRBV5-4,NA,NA,TGTGCCAGCAGCTCCTTCGAACAGGGGAACACTGAAGCTTTCTTT,CASSSFEQGNTEAFF
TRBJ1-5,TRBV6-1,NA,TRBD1,TGTGCCAGCAAGGACAGGGTCGATTTAGCCCAGCATTTT,CASKDRVDLAQHF
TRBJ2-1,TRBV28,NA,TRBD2,TGTGCCAGCAGATCTCTAGCGGGGGATTACAATGAGCAGTTCTTC,CASRSLAGDYNEQFF
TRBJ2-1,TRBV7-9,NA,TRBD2,TGTGCCAGCAGCCCACCGACTAGCGGGAGCTACAATGAGCAGTTCTTC,CASSPPTSGSYNEQFF
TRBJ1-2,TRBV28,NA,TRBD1,TGTGCCAGCAGTTTACGACAGGGGTTTAGGGCTGGCTACACCTTC,CASSLRQGFRAGYTF
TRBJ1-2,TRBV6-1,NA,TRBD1,TGTGCCAGCAGTGAAGCGGGACAGGGAAACTATGGCTACACCTTC,CASSEAGQGNYGYTF
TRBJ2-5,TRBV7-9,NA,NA,TGTGCCAGCAGCTTAGGGTCCGGGGAGACCCAGTACTTC,CASSLGSGETQYF
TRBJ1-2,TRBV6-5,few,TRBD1,TGTGCCAGCAGTTCCGTAATCCCAGGGGGCAACTATGGCTACACCTTC,CASSSVIPGGNYGYTF
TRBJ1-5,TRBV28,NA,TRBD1,TGTGCCAGCAGCTGGGAAGACAGGGAACGCCCTAATAGCAATCAGCCCCAGCATTTT,CASSWEDRERPNSNQPQHF
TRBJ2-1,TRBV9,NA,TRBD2,TGTGCCAGCAGCGAGGGGACTAGCGGGAGTGGGTACAATGAGCAGTTCTTC,CASSEGTSGSGYNEQFF
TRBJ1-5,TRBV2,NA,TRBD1,TGTGCCAGCAGTGGAGGGGGGTCAGGGGGCGCGGAACAGCCCCAGCATTTT,CASSGGGSGGAEQPQHF
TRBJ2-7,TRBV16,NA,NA,TGTGCCAGCAGCAAAAACAGGGATAGTTATGGATTC,CASSKNRDSYGF
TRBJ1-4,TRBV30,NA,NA,TGTGCCTGGAGTCGGGCTGGGGGCAATGAAAAACTGTTTTTT,CAWSRAGGNEKLFF
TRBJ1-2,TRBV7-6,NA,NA,TGTGCCAGCAGCTTAGCCGAGGACTATGGCTACACCTTC,CASSLAEDYGYTF
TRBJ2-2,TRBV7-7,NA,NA,TGTGCCAGCAGCTCGGGGGTTTCCCACGGGGAGCTGTTTTTT,CASSSGVSHGELFF
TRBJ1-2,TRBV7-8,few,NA,TGTGCCAGCAGCCCCCGGGACTTCGGCTATGGCTACACCTTC,CASSPRDFGYGYTF
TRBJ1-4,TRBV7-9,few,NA,TGTGCCAGCACCGTTGACAGGACATCAACTAATGAAAAACTGTTTTTT,CASTVDRTSTNEKLFF
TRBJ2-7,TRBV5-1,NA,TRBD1,TGCGCCAGCGGGACAGGGGGCGCGTACGAGCAGTACTTC,CASGTGGAYEQYF
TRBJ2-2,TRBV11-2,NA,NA,TGTGCCAGCAGCTTAGGGATGAGGGCCGGGGAGCTGTTTTTT,CASSLGMRAGELFF
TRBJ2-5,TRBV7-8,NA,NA,TGTGCCAGCAGCCTCCAGGGAGAGACCCAGTACTTC,CASSLQGETQYF
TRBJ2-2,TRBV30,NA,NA,TGTGCCTGGAGGGGCGCCGGGGAGCTGTTTTTT,CAWRGAGELFF
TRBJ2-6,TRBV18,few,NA,TGTGCCAGCTCAACCCTAGTCTCTGGGGCCAACGTCCTGACTTTC,CASSTLVSGANVLTF
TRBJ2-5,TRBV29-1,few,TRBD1,TGCAGCGCCCTGGGACAGCTCCAAGAGACCCAGTACTTC,CSALGQLQETQYF
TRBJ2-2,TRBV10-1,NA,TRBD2,TGCGCCAGCAGCGGGGGATTAGCGGGAATTACCGGGGAGCTGTTTTTT,CASSGGLAGITGELFF
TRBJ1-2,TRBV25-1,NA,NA,TGTGCCAGCAGTGGAGGGGGTGCGAGCTACACCTTC,CASSGGGASYTF
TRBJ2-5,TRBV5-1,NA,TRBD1,TGCGCCAGCACCTCCGCACAGGGGGGAGAGACCCAGTACTTC,CASTSAQGGETQYF
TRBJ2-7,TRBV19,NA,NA,TGTGCCAGTAATAAAGGAGGGGCGGCCTACGAGCAGTACTTC,CASNKGGAAYEQYF
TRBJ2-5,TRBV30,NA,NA,TGTGCCTGGAGTCCGCAGGTGCAAGAGACCCAGTACTTC,CAWSPQVQETQYF
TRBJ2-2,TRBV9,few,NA,TGTGCCAGCACCATGGGGGGATCCGGGGAGCTGTTTTTT,CASTMGGSGELFF
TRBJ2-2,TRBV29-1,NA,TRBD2,TGCAGCGTTGAAGGGCTAGCGGGAGGAACCGGGGAGCTGTTTTTT,CSVEGLAGGTGELFF
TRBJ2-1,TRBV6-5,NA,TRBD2,TGTGCCAGCAGGATAGCGGGAGGCTCCTACAATGAGCAGTTCTTC,CASRIAGGSYNEQFF
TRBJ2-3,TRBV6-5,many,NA,TGTGCCAGCGGAGCGGTCACAGATACGCAGTATTTT,CASGAVTDTQYF
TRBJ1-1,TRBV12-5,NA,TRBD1,TGTGCTAGTGGTGGAGATCGGGACAGTACTGAAGCTTTCTTT,CASGGDRDSTEAFF
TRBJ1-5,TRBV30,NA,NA,TGTGCCTGGAGTGTAATGAGTCAGCCCCAGCATTTT,CAWSVMSQPQHF
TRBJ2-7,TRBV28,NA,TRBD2,TGTGCCAGCTATAGAAGGACTAGCTACGAGCAGTACTTC,CASYRRTSYEQYF
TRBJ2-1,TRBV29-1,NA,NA,TGCAGCGTTGACGGTAGCCAAAACAATGAGCAGTTCTTC,CSVDGSQNNEQFF
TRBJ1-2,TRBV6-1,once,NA,TGTGCCAGCAGTGAGGGGGCCCGAGCTAACTATGGCTACACCTTC,CASSEGARANYGYTF
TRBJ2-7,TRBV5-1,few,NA,TGCGCCAGCAGCCCATCGGTGTCCTACGAGCAGTACTTC,CASSPSVSYEQYF
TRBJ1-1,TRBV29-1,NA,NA,TGCAGCGCAATGACAGAGATGAACACTGAAGCTTTCTTT,CSAMTEMNTEAFF
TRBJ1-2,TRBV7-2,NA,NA,TGTGCCAGCACTCCCGGGGGGCGTCCCCATTCCGAGGGCTACACCTTC,CASTPGGRPHSEGYTF
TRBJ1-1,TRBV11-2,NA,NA,TGTGCCAGCAGCTTAACGGGGGAGCAAGGCACTGAAGCTTTCTTT,CASSLTGEQGTEAFF
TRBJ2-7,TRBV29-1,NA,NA,TGCAGCGTTGAGGACTCGAGCTCCTACGAGCAGTACTTC,CSVEDSSSYEQYF
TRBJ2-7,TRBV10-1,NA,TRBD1,TGCGCCAGCAGTCCCTCGGGGACAGGGAATTACGAGCAGTACTTC,CASSPSGTGNYEQYF
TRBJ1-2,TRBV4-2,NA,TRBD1,TGTGCCAGCAGCCAAGCTGGACAGGGAGGTGGTGGCTACACCTTC,CASSQAGQGGGGYTF